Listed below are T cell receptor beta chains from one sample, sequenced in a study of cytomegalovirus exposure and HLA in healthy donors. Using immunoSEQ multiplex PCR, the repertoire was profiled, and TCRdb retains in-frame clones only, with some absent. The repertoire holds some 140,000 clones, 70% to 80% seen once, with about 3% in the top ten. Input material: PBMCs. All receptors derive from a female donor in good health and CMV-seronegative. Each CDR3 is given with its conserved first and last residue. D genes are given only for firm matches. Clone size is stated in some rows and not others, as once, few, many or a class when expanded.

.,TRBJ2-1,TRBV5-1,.,CASSFGGDREQFF,TGCGCCAGCAGCTTTGGGGGAGACAGGGAGCAGTTCTTC
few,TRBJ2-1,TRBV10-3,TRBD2,CAISERGGGNEQFF,TGTGCCATCAGTGAGCGCGGGGGGGGAAATGAGCAGTTCTTC
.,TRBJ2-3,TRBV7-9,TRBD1,CASSSTGTGDTQYF,TGTGCCAGCAGCTCAACAGGGACAGGGGATACGCAGTATTTT
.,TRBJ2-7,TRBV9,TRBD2,CASSVEGGSTYEQYF,TGTGCCAGCAGCGTAGAAGGCGGGAGTACCTACGAGCAGTACTTC
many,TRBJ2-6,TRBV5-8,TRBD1,CASSLGTGAGANVLTF,TGTGCCAGCAGCCTAGGGACAGGGGCTGGGGCCAACGTCCTGACTTTC
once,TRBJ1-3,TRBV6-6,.,CASSRRGGGGNTIYF,TGTGCCAGCAGTCGCCGGGGGGGAGGTGGAAACACCATATATTTT
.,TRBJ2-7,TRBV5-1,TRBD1,CASSVQGARYEQYF,TGCGCCAGCAGCGTACAGGGGGCACGCTACGAGCAGTACTTC
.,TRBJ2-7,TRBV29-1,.,CSVTGQSSYEQYF,TGCAGCGTTACAGGACAAAGCTCCTACGAGCAGTACTTC
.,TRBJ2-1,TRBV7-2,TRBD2,CASSLAGGPLSNEQFF,TGTGCCAGCAGCTTAGCGGGAGGGCCTTTATCCAATGAGCAGTTCTTC
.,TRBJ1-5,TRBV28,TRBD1,CASSSLQGQGAGQPQHF,TGTGCCAGCAGTTCTCTCCAAGGCCAGGGGGCGGGTCAGCCCCAGCATTTT
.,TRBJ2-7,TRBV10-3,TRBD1,CAISDDRVRYEQYF,TGTGCCATCAGTGACGACAGGGTAAGGTACGAGCAGTACTTC
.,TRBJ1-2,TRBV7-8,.,CASSLVAQREVIYGYTF,TGTGCCAGCAGCTTAGTAGCCCAGCGGGAGGTCATCTACGGCTACACCTTC
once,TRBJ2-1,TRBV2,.,CASRGQSSYNEQFF,TGTGCCAGCAGGGGCCAGAGCTCCTACAATGAGCAGTTCTTC
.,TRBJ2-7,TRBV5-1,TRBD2,CASSTLAGYEQYF,TGCGCCAGCAGCACCTTAGCGGGCTACGAGCAGTACTTC
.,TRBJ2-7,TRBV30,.,CAWNVQVGSYEQYF,TGTGCCTGGAATGTACAGGTTGGGTCCTACGAGCAGTACTTC
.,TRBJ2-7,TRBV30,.,CAWSADSSYEQYF,TGTGCCTGGAGTGCGGACAGCTCTTACGAGCAGTACTTC
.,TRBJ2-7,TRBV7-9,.,CASSLVGVGDLEQYF,TGTGCCAGCAGCTTAGTAGGAGTCGGGGATCTCGAGCAGTACTTC
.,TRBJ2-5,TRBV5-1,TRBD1,CASSSDQGVGETQYF,TGCGCCAGCAGCTCTGACCAGGGGGTGGGAGAGACCCAGTACTTC
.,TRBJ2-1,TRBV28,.,CASSPPVGALGYNEQFF,TGTGCCAGCAGTCCCCCGGTTGGGGCCTTGGGCTACAATGAGCAGTTCTTC
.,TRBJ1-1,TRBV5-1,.,CASTLNLGVTEAFF,TGCGCCAGCACTTTGAACTTAGGGGTTACTGAAGCTTTCTTT
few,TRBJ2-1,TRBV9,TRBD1,CASSVRDRRGDEQFF,TGTGCCAGCAGCGTAAGGGACAGGAGAGGGGATGAGCAGTTCTTC
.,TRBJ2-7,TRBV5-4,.,CASSLNAGYYEQYF,TGTGCCAGCAGCCTCAACGCGGGGTACTACGAGCAGTACTTC
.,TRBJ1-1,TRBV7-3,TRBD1,CASSSRQGATTEAFF,TGTGCCAGCAGCTCTCGACAGGGGGCTACCACTGAAGCTTTCTTT
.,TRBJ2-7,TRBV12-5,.,CASGLGAYEQYF,TGTGCTAGTGGTTTGGGAGCCTACGAGCAGTACTTC
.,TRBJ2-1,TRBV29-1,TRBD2,CSVAVAGAMNEQFF,TGCAGCGTTGCTGTAGCGGGGGCTATGAATGAGCAGTTCTTC
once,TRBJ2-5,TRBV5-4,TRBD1,CASSPTGEETQYF,TGTGCCAGCAGCCCGACAGGGGAAGAGACCCAGTACTTC
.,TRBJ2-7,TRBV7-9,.,CASSLTFSYEQYF,TGTGCCAGCAGCCTTACTTTCTCCTACGAGCAGTACTTC
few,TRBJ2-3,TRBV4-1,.,CASSQLAQSTDTQYF,TGCGCCAGCAGCCAACTAGCGCAGAGCACAGATACGCAGTATTTT
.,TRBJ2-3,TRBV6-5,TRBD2,CASSPTSGSRGTQYF,TGTGCCAGCAGTCCTACTAGCGGCTCTAGAGGTACGCAGTATTTT
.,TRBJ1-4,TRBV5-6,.,CASSRGGLTGEKLFF,TGTGCCAGCAGCCGCGGGGGGCTAACGGGTGAAAAACTGTTTTTT
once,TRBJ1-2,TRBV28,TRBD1,CASSKVPGQGSYGYTF,TGTGCCAGCAGTAAGGTCCCGGGACAGGGATCCTATGGCTACACCTTC
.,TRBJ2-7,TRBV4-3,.,CASSQGWGRRYEQYF,TGCGCCAGCAGCCAGGGATGGGGCAGGCGCTACGAGCAGTACTTC
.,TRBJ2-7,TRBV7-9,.,CASRAAGEQYF,TGTGCCAGCAGGGCCGCTGGCGAGCAGTACTTC
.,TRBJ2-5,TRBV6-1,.,CASTTGGAQETQYF,TGTGCCAGCACAACTGGGGGGGCACAAGAGACCCAGTACTTC
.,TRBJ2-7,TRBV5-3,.,CARSYGSYEQYF,TGTGCCAGAAGCTACGGGAGCTACGAGCAGTACTTC
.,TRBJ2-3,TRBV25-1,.,CASSNRFGTDTQYF,TGTGCCAGCAGTAACAGGTTCGGCACAGATACGCAGTATTTT
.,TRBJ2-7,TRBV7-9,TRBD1,CASSSAGTGNYEQYF,TGTGCCAGCAGCTCCGCGGGGACAGGGAATTACGAGCAGTACTTC
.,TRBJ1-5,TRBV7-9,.,CASSLAHTFSNQPQHF,TGTGCCAGCAGCTTAGCCCACACATTTAGCAATCAGCCCCAGCATTTT
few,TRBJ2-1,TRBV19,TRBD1,CASSNDRGGNEQFF,TGTGCCAGTAGTAATGACAGGGGTGGCAATGAGCAGTTCTTC
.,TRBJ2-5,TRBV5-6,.,CASSVGREGTQYF,TGTGCCAGCAGCGTCGGTCGTGAGGGGACCCAGTACTTC
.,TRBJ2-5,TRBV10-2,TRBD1,CASSRGQETQYF,TGCGCCAGCAGCAGGGGGCAAGAGACCCAGTACTTC
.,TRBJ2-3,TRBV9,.,CASSVVDYNSDTQYF,TGTGCCAGCAGCGTAGTGGACTACAACAGTGATACGCAGTATTTT
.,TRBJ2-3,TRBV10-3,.,CAISRRDKSTDTQYF,TGTGCCATCTCCCGCCGGGACAAGAGCACAGATACGCAGTATTTT
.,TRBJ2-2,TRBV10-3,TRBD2,CAIIDGTSGGLNTGELFF,TGTGCCATCATTGACGGGACTAGCGGGGGCCTAAACACCGGGGAGCTGTTTTTT
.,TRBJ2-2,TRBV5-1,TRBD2,CASSHTGTSGGTNTGELFF,TGCGCCAGCAGCCATACCGGGACTAGCGGGGGGACCAACACCGGGGAGCTGTTTTTT
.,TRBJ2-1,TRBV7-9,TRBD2,CASSSGLAGVYNEQFF,TGTGCCAGCAGCTCCGGACTAGCGGGGGTATACAATGAGCAGTTCTTC
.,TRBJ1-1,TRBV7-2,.,CASRQGESTEAFF,TGTGCCAGCCGCCAAGGGGAAAGCACTGAAGCTTTCTTT
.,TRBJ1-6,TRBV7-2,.,CASSLARDGRPLHF,TGTGCCAGCAGCTTAGCCAGGGACGGGAGGCCCCTCCACTTT
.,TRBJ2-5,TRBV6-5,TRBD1,CASSDYRGLETQYF,TGTGCCAGCAGTGACTACAGGGGTTTAGAGACCCAGTACTTC
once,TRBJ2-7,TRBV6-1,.,CASRGSGLIYEQYF,TGTGCCAGCAGAGGATCCGGACTGATCTACGAGCAGTACTTC
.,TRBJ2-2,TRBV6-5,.,CASSWGQNTGELFF,TGTGCCAGCAGTTGGGGGCAGAACACCGGGGAGCTGTTTTTT
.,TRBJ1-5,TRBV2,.,CASRGGIEVQPQHF,TGTGCCAGCAGGGGAGGGATTGAGGTTCAGCCCCAGCATTTT